This is a list of T cell receptor beta chains from one sample in a study of blood T cell repertoires in COVID-19. Some clones are missing from TCRdb's copy, which holds only in-frame ones; the method was immunoSEQ multiplex PCR. Among about 70,000 clones listed, roughly three quarters were seen once. What was sequenced was peripheral blood. The receptor source for this set is a woman aged 55-69 years with acute or convalescent COVID-19. The CDR3 runs from the conserved cysteine through the conserved F or W. Each record gives: J gene, CDR3 length, V gene, clone size, D gene, CDR3 DNA, CDR3 protein. The D gene is left open where the match is weak. Size values are once, few and many counts, or a class for expanded clones, and some rows have none.

J gene: TRBJ2-3; CDR3 length: 15; V gene: TRBV25-1; clone size: once; D gene: -; CDR3 DNA: TGTGCCAGCAGTGAATTGGGGGCAGGTGGGGATACGCAGTATTTT; CDR3 protein: CASSELGAGGDTQYF
J gene: TRBJ1-3; CDR3 length: 17; V gene: TRBV6-1; clone size: -; D gene: -; CDR3 DNA: TGTGCCAGCAGTGAATCGCTTACTGTCATCTCTGGAAACACCATATATTTT; CDR3 protein: CASSESLTVISGNTIYF
J gene: TRBJ2-5; CDR3 length: 14; V gene: TRBV2; clone size: -; D gene: TRBD2; CDR3 DNA: TGTGCCAGCAGTGAAGGGGGGGGTTGGGAGACCCAGTACTTC; CDR3 protein: CASSEGGGWETQYF
J gene: TRBJ2-5; CDR3 length: 13; V gene: TRBV30; clone size: -; D gene: TRBD2; CDR3 DNA: TGTGCCTGGGACCCTAGCGGGGATAAGACCCAGTACTTC; CDR3 protein: CAWDPSGDKTQYF
J gene: TRBJ1-4; CDR3 length: 16; V gene: TRBV15; clone size: -; D gene: TRBD1; CDR3 DNA: TGTGCCACCAGCAGGATGGCGACAGGGCTCAATGAAAAACTGTTTTTT; CDR3 protein: CATSRMATGLNEKLFF
J gene: TRBJ2-7; CDR3 length: 15; V gene: TRBV7-9; clone size: -; D gene: TRBD1; CDR3 DNA: TGTGCCAGCAGCTCTCCCTCATACAGGGGCGGCGAGCAGTACTTC; CDR3 protein: CASSSPSYRGGEQYF
J gene: TRBJ2-7; CDR3 length: 11; V gene: TRBV6-5; clone size: -; D gene: -; CDR3 DNA: TGTGCCAGCAGGAGGTTAGACGAGCAGTACTTC; CDR3 protein: CASRRLDEQYF
J gene: TRBJ1-1; CDR3 length: 13; V gene: TRBV3-1/TRBV3-2; clone size: -; D gene: -; CDR3 DNA: TGTGCCAGCAGCCAAGATTTGCGCCTCGGAGCTTTCTTT; CDR3 protein: CASSQDLRLGAFF
J gene: TRBJ1-5; CDR3 length: 12; V gene: TRBV5-6; clone size: few; D gene: -; CDR3 DNA: TGTGCCAGCAGCAGAGGGAATCAGCCCCAGCATTTT; CDR3 protein: CASSRGNQPQHF
J gene: TRBJ2-1; CDR3 length: 15; V gene: TRBV10-3; clone size: -; D gene: -; CDR3 DNA: TGTGCCACCCTACGGGACTCTAGCTCCTACAATGAGCAGTTCTTC; CDR3 protein: CATLRDSSSYNEQFF
J gene: TRBJ2-5; CDR3 length: 16; V gene: TRBV7-9; clone size: -; D gene: -; CDR3 DNA: TGTGCCAGCAGCTTAGTGGGGGCGCCGGCTCGCGAGACCCAGTACTTC; CDR3 protein: CASSLVGAPARETQYF
J gene: TRBJ2-1; CDR3 length: 21; V gene: TRBV10-1; clone size: once; D gene: -; CDR3 DNA: TGCGCCAGCAGTGACCCCCCCAGGGGAAAATCAATCGAAAGCTCCTACAATGAGCAGTTCTTC; CDR3 protein: CASSDPPRGKSIESSYNEQFF
J gene: TRBJ1-2; CDR3 length: 13; V gene: TRBV6-4; clone size: -; D gene: -; CDR3 DNA: TGTGCCAGCAGTGACGGTCAGGGGTATGGCTACACCTTC; CDR3 protein: CASSDGQGYGYTF
J gene: TRBJ1-1; CDR3 length: 12; V gene: TRBV5-1; clone size: -; D gene: TRBD1; CDR3 DNA: TGCGCCAGCAGCCGAGGACAGGGCTCAGCTTTCTTT; CDR3 protein: CASSRGQGSAFF
J gene: TRBJ2-3; CDR3 length: 19; V gene: TRBV7-6; clone size: -; D gene: TRBD2; CDR3 DNA: TGTGCCAGCAGCTTAGAAGAGGGACGAGCGGGGAGTACCACAGATACGCAGTATTTT; CDR3 protein: CASSLEEGRAGSTTDTQYF
J gene: TRBJ2-7; CDR3 length: 14; V gene: TRBV27; clone size: -; D gene: -; CDR3 DNA: TGTGCCAGCAGTTCGTCTACTGTTACCTACGAGCAGTACTTC; CDR3 protein: CASSSSTVTYEQYF
J gene: TRBJ2-1; CDR3 length: 14; V gene: TRBV28; clone size: few; D gene: TRBD1; CDR3 DNA: TGTGCCAGCAGGATACAGGGGGCAATGGATGAGCAGTTCTTC; CDR3 protein: CASRIQGAMDEQFF
J gene: TRBJ2-6; CDR3 length: 13; V gene: TRBV12-5; clone size: -; D gene: -; CDR3 DNA: TGTGCTAGTGGTTCGAGTGGGGCCAACGTCCTGACTTTC; CDR3 protein: CASGSSGANVLTF
J gene: TRBJ2-1; CDR3 length: 15; V gene: TRBV24-1; clone size: -; D gene: -; CDR3 DNA: TGTGCCACCAGTGATTTGCGGGACAATTACAATGAGCAGTTCTTC; CDR3 protein: CATSDLRDNYNEQFF
J gene: TRBJ2-4; CDR3 length: 18; V gene: TRBV27; clone size: -; D gene: TRBD1; CDR3 DNA: TGTGCCAGCAGTGCACTGACAGGGCATGATCTAGCCAAAAACATTCAGTACTTC; CDR3 protein: CASSALTGHDLAKNIQYF